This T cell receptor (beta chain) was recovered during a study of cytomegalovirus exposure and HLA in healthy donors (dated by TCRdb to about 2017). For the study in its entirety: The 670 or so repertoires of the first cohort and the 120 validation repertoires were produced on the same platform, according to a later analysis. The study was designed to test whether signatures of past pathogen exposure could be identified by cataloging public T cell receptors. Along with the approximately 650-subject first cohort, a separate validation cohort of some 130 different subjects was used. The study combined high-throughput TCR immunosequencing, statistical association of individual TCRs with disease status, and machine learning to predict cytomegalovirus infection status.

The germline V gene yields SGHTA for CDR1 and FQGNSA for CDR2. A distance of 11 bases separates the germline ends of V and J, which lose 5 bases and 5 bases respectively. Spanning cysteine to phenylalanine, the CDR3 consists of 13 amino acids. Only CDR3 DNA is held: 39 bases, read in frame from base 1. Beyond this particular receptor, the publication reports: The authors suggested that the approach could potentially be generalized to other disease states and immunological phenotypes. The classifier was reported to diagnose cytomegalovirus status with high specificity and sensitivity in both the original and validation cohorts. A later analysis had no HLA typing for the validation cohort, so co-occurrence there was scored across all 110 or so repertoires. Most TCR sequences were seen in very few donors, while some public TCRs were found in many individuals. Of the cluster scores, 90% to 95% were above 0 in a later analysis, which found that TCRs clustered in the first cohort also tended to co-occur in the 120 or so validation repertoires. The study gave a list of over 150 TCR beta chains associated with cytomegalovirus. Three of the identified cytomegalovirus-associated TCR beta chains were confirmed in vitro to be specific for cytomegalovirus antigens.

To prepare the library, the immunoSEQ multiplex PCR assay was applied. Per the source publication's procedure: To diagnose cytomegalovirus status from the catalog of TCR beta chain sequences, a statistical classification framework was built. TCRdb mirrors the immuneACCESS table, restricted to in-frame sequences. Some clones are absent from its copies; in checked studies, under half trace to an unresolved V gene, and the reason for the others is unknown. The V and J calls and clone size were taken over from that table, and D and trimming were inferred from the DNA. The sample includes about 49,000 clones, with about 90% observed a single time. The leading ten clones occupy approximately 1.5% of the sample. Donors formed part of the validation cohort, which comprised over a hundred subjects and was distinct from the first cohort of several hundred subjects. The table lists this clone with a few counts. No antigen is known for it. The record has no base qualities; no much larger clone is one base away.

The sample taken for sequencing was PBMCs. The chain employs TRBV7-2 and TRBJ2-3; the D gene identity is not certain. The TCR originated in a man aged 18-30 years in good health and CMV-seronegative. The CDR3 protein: CASSTRYRDTQYF. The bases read TGTGCCAGCAGCACGCGATATCGAGATACGCAGTATTTT.